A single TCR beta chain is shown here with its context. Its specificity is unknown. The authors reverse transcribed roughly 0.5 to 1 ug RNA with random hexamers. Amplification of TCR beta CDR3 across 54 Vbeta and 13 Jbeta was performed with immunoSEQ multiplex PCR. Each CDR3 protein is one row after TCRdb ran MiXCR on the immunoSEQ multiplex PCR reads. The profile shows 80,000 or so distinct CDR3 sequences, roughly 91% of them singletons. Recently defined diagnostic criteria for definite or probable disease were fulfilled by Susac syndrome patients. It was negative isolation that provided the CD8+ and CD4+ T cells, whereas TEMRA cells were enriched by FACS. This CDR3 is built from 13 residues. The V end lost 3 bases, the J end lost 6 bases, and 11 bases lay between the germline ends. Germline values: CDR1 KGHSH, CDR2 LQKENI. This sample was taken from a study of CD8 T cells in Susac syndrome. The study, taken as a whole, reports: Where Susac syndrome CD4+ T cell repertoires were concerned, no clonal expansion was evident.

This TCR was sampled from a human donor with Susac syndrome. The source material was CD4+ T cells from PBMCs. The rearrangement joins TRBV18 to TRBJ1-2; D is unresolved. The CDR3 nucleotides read TGTGCCAGCTCACCTCAGGCGAAGGATGGCTACACCTTC. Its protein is CASSPQAKDGYTF.